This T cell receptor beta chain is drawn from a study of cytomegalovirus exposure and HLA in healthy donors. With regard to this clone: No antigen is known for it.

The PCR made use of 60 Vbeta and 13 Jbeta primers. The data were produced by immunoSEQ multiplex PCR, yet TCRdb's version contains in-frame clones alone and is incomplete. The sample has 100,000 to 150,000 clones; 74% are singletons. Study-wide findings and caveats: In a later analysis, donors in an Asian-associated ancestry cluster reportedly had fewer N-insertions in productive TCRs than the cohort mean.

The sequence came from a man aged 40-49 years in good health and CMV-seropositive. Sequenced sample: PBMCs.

CDR3: CASTPRLAGGPWEQYF. The CDR3 DNA reads TGTGCCAGCACCCCTCGACTAGCGGGAGGCCCGTGGGAGCAGTACTTC. V is TRBV9 and J is TRBJ2-7; 13 positions agree with TRBD2. The germline V gene encodes CDR1 SGDLS and CDR2 YYNGEE. Unmatched junction bases numbered 13, after V lost 6 bases and J lost 7 bases. The CDR3 is 16 residues long.